This TCR beta chain was retrieved from a study of blood T cell repertoires in COVID-19. Study summary: T cells, B-cell-depleted T cells, or PBMCs provided the cDNA or gDNA that served as material.

TCRdb's copy holds only in-frame clones and misses some; the assay was immunoSEQ multiplex PCR. The sample lists roughly 250,000 clones, roughly 91% occurring once. Looked up from germline, CDR1 is KGHSH and CDR2 is LQKENI. V gave up 3 bases and J gave up 4 bases, with 9 bases separating them. The CDR3 contains 13 residues. Ages ranged from about 18 to 89 years, with residence in about 24 US areas. Participants had their cohort set by participant-reported clinical history. The chain carries TRBV18 and TRBJ1-2; weak D call: TRBD1 (5 bases). The receptor comes from a woman between 40 and 55 years old with acute COVID-19. Input material: PBMCs or T cells enriched from blood (not recorded which). The CDR3 protein is CASSPDKTYGYTF. Written as DNA, the CDR3 is TGTGCCAGCTCACCGGACAAGACCTATGGCTACACCTTC.